These 4 T cell receptor beta chains were sequenced from one sample in a study of blood T cells in healthy people across ages. Using a J-beta primer mix together with a sample-barcoded 5' primer, a second PCR was run for roughly 6 to 11 cycles. TCRdb reprocessed the 5' RACE reads with MiXCR, giving one entry per CDR3 protein. Here the sample spans around 1.7 million distinct CDR3 sequences, approximately 28% being singletons. Specimen: blood. Every receptor here comes from a woman between 25 and 40 years old in good health.

The rearrangement links TRBV12-3 or TRBV12-4 to TRBJ1-6; D is possibly TRBD1 (6 bases). The CDR3 has 15 residues. Trimming took 4 bases from V and 7 from J, leaving 14 bases between them. The CDR3 here is CASSWGHPTNSPLHF. The DNA for the CDR3 is TGTGCCAGCAGTTGGGGACACCCCACAAATTCACCCCTCCACTTT.

This clonotype is a singleton in its sample. Just one base apart from a much larger clone, this may be a read error. The rearrangement joins TRBV29-1 to TRBJ2-7; 9 bases align to TRBD1. The CDR3 runs 12 residues. Germline lookup yields CDR1 SQVTM and CDR2 ANQGSEA. Losses at the gene ends were 7 bases for V and 2 bases for J; bases not matched to a gene: 3. CDR3: CSGRQGAYEQYF. CDR3 nucleotide sequence: TGCAGCGGCAGACAGGGGGCCTACGAGCAGTACTTC.

This clonotype was counted once. V usage is TRBV7-3 and J usage is TRBJ1-1, with TRBD1 as a possible D gene (5 bases). Per the germline V gene, CDR1 is SGHTA and CDR2 is FQGTGA. The V gene lost 3 bases and the J gene lost 8 bases, with 13 bases spanning the gap. The CDR3 has 13 amino acids. CDR3 coding DNA: TGTGCCAGCAGCTTCACAGGTACCCAGGAAGCTTTCTTT. Translation gives CASSFTGTQEAFF.

The V call is TRBV2, the J call TRBJ2-7; tentatively, D is TRBD1 (6 bases). The J call may be wrong; the DNA end is better matched by TRBJ2-5. Germline CDR1 reads SNHLY; CDR2 reads FYNNEI. CDR3 length: 15 amino acids. The CDR3 spells CASSEAHGGGETQYF. CDR3 coding DNA: TGTGCCAGCAGTGAAGCGCATGGGGGCGGGGAGACCCAGTACTTC.